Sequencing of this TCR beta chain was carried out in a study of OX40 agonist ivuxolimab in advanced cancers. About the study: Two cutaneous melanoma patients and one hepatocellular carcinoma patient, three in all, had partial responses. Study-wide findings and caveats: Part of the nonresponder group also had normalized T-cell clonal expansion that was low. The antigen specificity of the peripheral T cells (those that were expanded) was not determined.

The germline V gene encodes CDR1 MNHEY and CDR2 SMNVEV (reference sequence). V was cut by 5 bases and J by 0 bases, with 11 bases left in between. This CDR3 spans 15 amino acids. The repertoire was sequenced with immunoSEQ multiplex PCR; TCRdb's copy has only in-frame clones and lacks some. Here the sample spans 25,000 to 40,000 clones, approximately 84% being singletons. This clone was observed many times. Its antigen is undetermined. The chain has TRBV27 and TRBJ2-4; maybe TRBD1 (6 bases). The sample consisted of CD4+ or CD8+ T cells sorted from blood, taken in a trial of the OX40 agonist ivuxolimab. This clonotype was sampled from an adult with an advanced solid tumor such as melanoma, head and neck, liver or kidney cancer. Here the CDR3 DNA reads TGTGCCAGCAGTCAAAACAGGGTAGCCAAAAACATTCAGTACTTC. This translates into CASSQNRVAKNIQYF.